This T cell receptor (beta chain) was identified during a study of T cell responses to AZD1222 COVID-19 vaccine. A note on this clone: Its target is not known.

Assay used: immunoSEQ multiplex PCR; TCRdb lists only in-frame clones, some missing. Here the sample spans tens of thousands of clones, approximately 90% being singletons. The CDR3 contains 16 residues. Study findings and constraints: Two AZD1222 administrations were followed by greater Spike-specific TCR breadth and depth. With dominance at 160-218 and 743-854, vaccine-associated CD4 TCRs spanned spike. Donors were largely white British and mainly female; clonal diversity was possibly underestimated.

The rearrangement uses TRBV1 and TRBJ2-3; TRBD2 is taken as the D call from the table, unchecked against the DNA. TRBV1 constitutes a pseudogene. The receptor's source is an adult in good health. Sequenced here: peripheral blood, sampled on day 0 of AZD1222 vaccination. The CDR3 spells CTSSQYSPYGTDTQYF. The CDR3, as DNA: TGCACCAGCAGCCAATACTCCCCCTACGGCACAGATACGCAGTATTTT.